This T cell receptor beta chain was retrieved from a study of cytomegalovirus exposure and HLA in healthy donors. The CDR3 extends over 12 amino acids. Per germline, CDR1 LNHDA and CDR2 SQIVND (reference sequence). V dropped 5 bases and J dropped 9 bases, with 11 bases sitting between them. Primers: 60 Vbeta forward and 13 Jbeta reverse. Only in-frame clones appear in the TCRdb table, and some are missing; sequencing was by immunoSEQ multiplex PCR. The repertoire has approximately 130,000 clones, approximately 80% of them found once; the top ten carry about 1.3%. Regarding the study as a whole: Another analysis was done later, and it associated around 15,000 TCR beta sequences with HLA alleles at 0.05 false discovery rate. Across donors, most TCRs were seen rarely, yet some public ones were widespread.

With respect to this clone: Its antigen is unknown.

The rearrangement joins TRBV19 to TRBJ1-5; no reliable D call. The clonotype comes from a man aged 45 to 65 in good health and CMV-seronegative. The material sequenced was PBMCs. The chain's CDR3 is CASSLLSGPQHF. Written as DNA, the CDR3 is TGTGCCAGTAGTCTCCTATCCGGGCCCCAGCATTTT.